The T cell receptor beta chain described here comes from a study of blood T cell repertoires in COVID-19. Study background: The origin of the acute and convalescent COVID-19 samples was the United States, Italy and Spain. Sources were T cells, B-cell-depleted T cells, or PBMCs; the material itself was cDNA or gDNA.

In the original workflow: Using reference gene primer amplification, nucleated cell counts were estimated. The method was immunoSEQ multiplex PCR; TCRdb's version includes in-frame clones alone and lacks a portion of them. V and J calls and clone size are given by that table; D and trimming were obtained from the DNA. The sample lists over 100,000 clones, around 80% occurring once. V was trimmed by 2 bases and J by 2 bases, leaving 13 bases between them. Germline CDR1 and CDR2: SGHTS and YDEGEE. The CDR3 contains 15 residues. Sample: peripheral blood. This receptor was identified in a woman older than 75 with active or convalescent COVID-19. The chain recombines TRBV5-8 with TRBJ1-2, with D unclear. The CDR3 coding sequence is TGTGCCAGCAGCTTTGGTACCGGGGTCAACTATGGCTACACCTTC. It yields the protein CASSFGTGVNYGYTF.